The 19 T cell receptor beta chains given below trace back to one sample, sequenced in a study of T cell responses to AZD1222 COVID-19 vaccine. Produced via immunoSEQ multiplex PCR; TCRdb's table is partial and in-frame only. The table has 100,000 to 150,000 clones, roughly 90% seen once; the top ten hold around 7.1%. The material was peripheral blood, obtained 28 days after the second AZD1222 dose. The receptors derive from an adult who received the AZD1222 COVID-19 vaccine.

The J gene is TRBJ2-7, the V gene TRBV5-4; a weak D match, TRBD1 (6 bases). The CDR3 totals 15 residues. Germline CDR1 SGHNT, CDR2 YYREEE (reference sequence). Trimming stripped 3 bases from V and 3 bases from J, with 16 bases between. CDR3 nucleotide sequence: TGTGCCAGCAGCTCCAGGGGTGCCGCGGACTACGAGCAGTACTTC. This codes for CASSSRGAADYEQYF. Variable domain in full (rest from reference TRBV5-4 and TRBJ2-7): ETGVTQSPTHLIKTRGQQVTLRCSSQSGHNTVSWYQQALGQGPQFIFQYYREEENGRGNFPPRFSGLQFPNYSSELNVNALELDDSALYLCASSSRGAADYEQYFGPGTRLTVT.

This chain connects TRBV10-3 to TRBJ1-5; tentatively, D is TRBD1 (5 bases). Germline V gives CDR1 ENHRY, CDR2 SYGVKD. The CDR3 length is 12 residues. Trimming left V 10 bases short and J 2 bases short, with 9 bases between. This chain's CDR3 is CATGLGNQPQHF. CDR3 coding DNA: TGTGCCACGGGACTGGGCAATCAGCCCCAGCATTTT.

V gene TRBV29-1 combines with J gene TRBJ2-7; possible D gene TRBD2, 7 bases. The CDR3 is 13 amino acids. The V gene lost 8 bases and the J gene lost 7 bases, with 21 bases spanning the gap. The germline CDR1 and CDR2 sequences are SQVTM and ANQGSEA. The CDR3 region has the DNA TGCAGCTCCAGCGGGACACTGTCGGGTGAGCAGTACTTC. Translating gives CSSSGTLSGEQYF.

CDR3 protein: CASSRGTGSTDTQYF. The CDR3 bases are TGTGCCAGTAGTAGAGGGACAGGGAGCACAGATACGCAGTATTTT. The V and J genes are TRBV19 and TRBJ2-3; 9 bases fit TRBD1. The CDR3 loop spans 15 amino acids. Losses at the gene ends were 4 bases for V and 0 bases for J; bases not matched to a gene: 2. Germline CDR1 LNHDA, CDR2 SQIVND (reference sequence).

The J gene is TRBJ2-3, the V gene TRBV19, with D perhaps matching TRBD1 (6 bases). Germline CDR1 and CDR2: LNHDA and SQIVND (reference sequence). This CDR3 has 16 amino acids. V was trimmed by 5 bases and J by 6 bases, leaving 21 bases between them. The CDR3 DNA is TGTGCCAGTAGTTTTGGGTCCGGGGACAACGGGGATACGCAGTATTTT. This translates into CASSFGSGDNGDTQYF.

This chain's CDR3 is CASSVAATSNSPLHF. As DNA, the CDR3 is TGTGCCAGCAGCGTCGCCGCGACGAGTAATTCACCCCTCCACTTT. V is TRBV9 and J is TRBJ1-6; D is unclear. Germline values: CDR1 SGDLS, CDR2 YYNGEE. The length of the CDR3 is 15 residues. Between the trimmed V and J ends, which lost 2 bases and 6 bases, there was a span of 12 bases.

The chain couples TRBV13 to TRBJ2-7; D gene unclear. This CDR3 region has 15 residues. V was trimmed by 0 bases and J by 0 bases, leaving 9 bases between them. The germline CDR1 and CDR2 sequences are PRHDT and FYEKMQ (reference sequence). CDR3 nucleotides: TGTGCCAGCAGCTTAGGTAGCATTAACTCCTACGAGCAGTACTTC. Amino acids: CASSLGSINSYEQYF. The complete variable domain, with remaining parts taken from reference TRBV13 and TRBJ2-7, reads AAGVIQSPRHLIKEKRETATLKCYPIPRHDTVYWYQQGPGQDPQFLISFYEKMQSDKGSIPDRFSAQQFSDYHSELNMSSLELGDSALYFCASSLGSINSYEQYFGPGTRLTVT.

The chain carries TRBV5-4 and TRBJ2-1, with 11 bases matching TRBD1. The germline V gene encodes CDR1 SGHNT and CDR2 YYREEE (reference sequence). Losses at the gene ends were 4 bases for V and 4 bases for J; bases not matched to a gene: 4. CDR3 length: 15 residues. The CDR3 sequence is CASSLGQGDYNEQFF. The CDR3, as DNA: TGTGCCAGCAGCCTGGGACAGGGGGATTACAATGAGCAGTTCTTC.

The chain uses TRBV24-1 and TRBJ2-7, with TRBD1 matching over 7 bases. V was pared by 2 bases and J by 5 bases, with 5 bases of the junction left unmatched. This CDR3 is 14 amino acids long. Per germline, CDR1 KGHDR and CDR2 SFDVKD. The CDR3 spells CATSDSRQGNEQYF. CDR3 sequence (DNA): TGTGCCACCAGTGATTCCCGACAGGGCAACGAGCAGTACTTC.

The chain employs TRBV4-3 and TRBJ2-1; 12 bases fit TRBD2. Germline V lookup: CDR1 LGHNA, CDR2 YSLEER. This CDR3 contains 14 residues. Unmatched junction bases numbered 7, after V lost 6 bases and J lost 10 bases. The CDR3 DNA reads TGCGCCAGCAGTCATCGGACTAGCGGGGTCGAGCAGTTCTTC. It is translated as CASSHRTSGVEQFF.

The V call is TRBV29-1, the J call TRBJ1-2; TRBD1 matches at 10 bases. V lost 6 bases and J lost 1; bases outside the gene matches: 5. The CDR3 has 14 residues. CDR1 SQVTM and CDR2 ANQGSEA come from the germline V gene. In DNA, the CDR3 is TGCAGCGTGATGGACAGGGGGGTTAACTATGGCTACACCTTC. As protein: CSVMDRGVNYGYTF.

The chain employs TRBV19 and TRBJ2-1; 7 nucleotides agree with TRBD2. The CDR3 is 14 residues long. V dropped 5 bases and J dropped 7; count of bases not matched to a gene: 8. Germline CDR1 reads LNHDA; CDR2 reads SQIVND (reference sequence). The CDR3 loop reads CASSGGEYGNEQFF. The CDR3 nucleotides read TGTGCCAGTAGTGGGGGGGAATATGGGAATGAGCAGTTCTTC.

The chain is built from TRBV5-1 and TRBJ2-7; 9 nucleotides align to TRBD1. Germline V lookup: CDR1 SGHRS, CDR2 YFSETQ. The junction had 5 bases not matched to a gene; V was cut back by 3 bases and J by 7 bases. This CDR3 comprises 13 residues. The CDR3 here is CASSWDRVGEQYF. The CDR3 DNA reads TGCGCCAGCAGCTGGGACAGGGTGGGAGAGCAGTACTTC.

V and J are TRBV7-3 and TRBJ1-2; no definite D call. This CDR3 spans 16 amino acids. CDR1 and CDR2 (germline): SGHTA, FQGTGA. V dropped 0 bases and J dropped 7 bases, with 18 bases sitting between them. The CDR3 DNA sequence: TGTGCCAGCAGCTTAACGTACGGAGAGGGTTCTATTGGCTACACCTTC. Protein: CASSLTYGEGSIGYTF.

The rearrangement uses TRBV5-1 and TRBJ2-2; D possibly uses TRBD1 or TRBD2 (5 bases each). The length of the CDR3 is 15 residues. Germline CDR1 and CDR2: SGHRS and YFSETQ. Between the trimmed V and J ends, which lost 0 bases and 4 bases, there was a span of 10 bases. The CDR3 is CASSLVWGSTGELFF. CDR3 nucleotides: TGCGCCAGCAGCTTGGTGTGGGGGAGCACCGGGGAGCTGTTTTTT. Complete variable domain (other parts from reference TRBV5-1 and TRBJ2-2): KAGVTQTPRYLIKTRGQQVTLSCSPISGHRSVSWYQQTPGQGLQFLFEYFSETQRNKGNFPGRFSGRQFSNSRSEMNVSTLELGDSALYLCASSLVWGSTGELFFGEGSRLTVL.

This chain links TRBV7-2 with TRBJ2-7; D ambiguous. The CDR3 has 11 residues. CDR1 and CDR2 (germline): SGHTA, FQGNSA. V lost 5 bases to trimming and J lost 3 bases, with 5 bases between them. The CDR3 protein is CASSLYYEQYF. CDR3 bases: TGTGCCAGCAGCCTGTACTACGAGCAGTACTTC.

The chain links TRBV29-1 to TRBJ1-5; perhaps TRBD1 as D (6 bases). Germline V gene sequence: CDR1 SQVTM, CDR2 ANQGSEA. There are 13 residues in the CDR3. V lost 5 bases, J lost 2 bases, and 10 bases lay in between. The DNA for the CDR3 is TGCAGCGTTTTAGGGGGTGGCAATCAGCCCCAGCATTTT. Residues: CSVLGGGNQPQHF.

The J gene is TRBJ2-1, the V gene TRBV3-1 (or the pseudogene TRBV3-2); 10 nucleotides align to TRBD1. Trimming removed 4 bases from V and 9 bases from J; junction bases left unmatched: 3. Germline V gene data show CDR1 as LGHDT and CDR2 as YNNKEL (reference sequence). CDR3 length: 13 residues. CDR3 in DNA: TGTGCCAGCAGCCGACAGGGGGCGGGTGAGCAGTTCTTC. Protein product: CASSRQGAGEQFF.

The chain recombines TRBV7-2 with TRBJ1-6; no clear D gene. V lost 2 bases and J 2 bases, leaving 7 bases between the germline ends. This CDR3 contains 15 residues. Germline CDR1 and CDR2: SGHTA and FQGNSA. The CDR3: CASSLQSTYNSPLHF. DNA of the CDR3: TGTGCCAGCAGCTTACAGAGTACCTATAATTCACCCCTCCACTTT.